These 31 T cell receptor beta chains originate from one sample sequenced in a study of tumor-infiltrating lymphocytes in primary liver carcinoma. The source material, about 18-31 mg of unsorted bulk tissue, was used to co-extract RNA and DNA. The authors made TCR beta cDNA from 500 to 600 ng total RNA with a constant-region primer. ARM-PCR was slightly modified, and three nested multiplex PCR rounds with it gave rise to the TCR beta libraries. In the first two PCR rounds, TRBV1-TRBV30 forward primers were paired with a C-beta reverse primer, and each round lasted roughly 9 cycles. TCRdb re-called the multiplex PCR reads with MiXCR, one entry per CDR3 protein. The sample gives over 25,000 distinct CDR3 sequences, around 78% of which show up once; approximately 46% is in the top ten. The sequencing input was liver tumor tissue from sampling region 3. Subset indicated: tumor region T3, left-lateral pole. These receptors were obtained from a man in his forties with primary liver carcinoma and hepatitis B virus infection.

The chain recombines TRBV6-5 with TRBJ2-3, with TRBD2 as a possible D gene (6 bases). V was pared by 8 bases and J by 0 bases, with 15 bases between. In germline, CDR1 is MNHEY, CDR2 SVGAGI. The CDR3 contains 15 residues. The DNA of the CDR3 is TGTGCCAGCGATTATGCGGGGCTAAGCACAGATACGCAGTATTTT. It encodes CASDYAGLSTDTQYF.

As to this clonotype: Given the absence of the conserved phenylalanine or tryptophan at the CDR3 end, a read error is likely. This chain links TRBV11-3 with TRBJ2-3; D uncertain. Germline assignment: CDR1 SGHNT and CDR2 YENEEA. This CDR3 region has 15 residues. The germline V and J ends were trimmed by 0 bases and 1 base, with 8 bases remaining between them. The CDR3 sequence: CASSLDSERTDTQYY. The CDR3, as DNA: TGTGCCAGCAGCTTAGATTCCGAGCGCACAGATACGCAGTATTAT.

The chain carries TRBV4-2 and TRBJ2-3; D possibly corresponds to TRBD2 (6 bases). Trimming left V 0 bases short and J 4 bases short, with 20 bases between. CDR1 and CDR2 from the germline V gene are LGHNA and YNFKEQ. The CDR3 consists of 18 residues. The CDR3 coding sequence is TGTGCCAGCAGCCAAGAAGGACTTGTGGGAGGTTCCGCAGATACGCAGTATTTT. Protein product: CASSQEGLVGGSADTQYF.

A remark on this clonotype: A junction end diverges from the germline sequence, so it may reflect a read error. J is TRBJ2-1 and V is TRBV29-1; no clear D gene. The CDR3 loop spans 12 amino acids. Germline CDR1 SQVTM, CDR2 ANQGSEA. The CDR3 DNA reads TGCAGCGTTGAAGAAGGGCGTACCGAGCGGTTCTTC. Protein: CSVEEGRTERFF.

This clonotype is medium-sized within its sample. This chain's CDR3 is CASSLKGTGELFF. CDR3 nucleotide sequence: TGTGCCAGCAGTTTAAAGGGGACCGGGGAGCTGTTTTTT. The rearrangement links TRBV12-3 or TRBV12-4 to TRBJ2-2; the D gene is possibly TRBD1 (5 bases). CDR3 length: 13 residues. Deletions cut 2 bases from V and 5 bases from J, with 6 bases between.

This clonotype is medium-sized. J is TRBJ2-1 and V is TRBV4-3, with 9 positions matching TRBD2. CDR1 and CDR2 (germline): LGHNA, YSLEER. The CDR3 totals 17 residues. With 0 bases clipped from V and 7 bases from J, the junction kept 10 bases outside the gene matches. CDR3 protein: CASSQDLGSGSGNEQFF. CDR3 nucleotide sequence: TGCGCCAGCAGCCAAGATCTCGGTAGCGGGAGTGGTAATGAGCAGTTCTTC.

The chain is built from TRBV29-1 and TRBJ2-1, with D unresolved. Germline loops: CDR1 SQVTM, CDR2 ANQGSEA. This CDR3 has 10 residues. The germline V and J ends were trimmed by 5 bases and 6 bases, with 5 bases remaining between them. CDR3 DNA sequence: TGCAGCGTTTACACCAATGAGCAGTTCTTC. Residues: CSVYTNEQFF.

The gene calls are TRBV6-2 or TRBV6-3 and TRBJ2-7; a weak D match, TRBD1 (6 bases). V was cut by 10 bases and J by 5 bases, with 21 bases left in between. Germline V gene data show CDR1 as MNHEY and CDR2 as SVGEGT. This CDR3 comprises 14 residues. CDR3 in DNA: TGTGCCACCAATTCACCGGGACGGGACAACGAGCAGTACTTC. It is translated as CATNSPGRDNEQYF.

The genes are TRBV6-6 and TRBJ1-1; D not resolved. The CDR3 sequence is 11 residues long. From germline, CDR1 is MNHNY and CDR2 SVGAGI (reference sequence). V lost 5 bases, J lost 6 bases, and 7 bases lay in between. CDR3 in amino acids: CASSGSAEAFF. CDR3 bases: TGTGCCAGCAGTGGGAGTGCTGAAGCTTTCTTT.

On this clonotype itself: One end of the junction does not line up with germline, which may come from a read error. This rearrangement joins TRBV6-1 to TRBJ2-7; D is perhaps TRBD2 (6 bases). This CDR3 spans 17 amino acids. CDR1 and CDR2 from the germline V gene are MNHNS and SASEGT. The CDR3 is CASSGWVSPHHGGEQYF. The CDR3 DNA is TGTGCCAGTAGTGGTTGGGTAAGCCCCCACCACGGGGGCGAGCAGTACTTC.

This clonotype was detected only once. V is TRBV12-3 or TRBV12-4 and J is TRBJ2-1, with D perhaps matching TRBD2 (6 bases). The V end lost 7 bases, the J end lost 9 bases, and 22 bases lay between the germline ends. The CDR3 length is 15 residues. In DNA form, the CDR3 reads TGTGCCAGCACTCTGGGACTTCAACAAAGCGGTGAGCAGTTCTTC. This translates into CASTLGLQQSGEQFF.

In the case of this clonotype: At one of its ends the junction is not consistent with the germline gene, which may arise from a read error. This rearrangement joins TRBV11-2 to TRBJ2-5, with 8 positions matching TRBD2. Germline loops: CDR1 SGHAT, CDR2 FQNNGV. This CDR3 has 16 residues. The CDR3 reads CPSSQIPGGGKETQYF. As DNA, the CDR3 is TGTCCCAGCAGCCAAATACCTGGCGGGGGGAAAGAGACTCAGTACTTC. The variable domain in full, completed from reference TRBV11-2 and TRBJ2-5, reads EAGVAQSPRYKIIEKRQSVAFWCNPISGHATLYWYQQILGQGPKLLIQFQNNGVVDDSQLPKDRFSAERLKGVDSTLKIQPAKLEDSAVYLCPSSQIPGGGKETQYFGPGTRLLVL.

Points on this clonotype: Germline is not matched at one junction end, which may reflect a read error. V gene TRBV6-2 or TRBV6-3 combines with J gene TRBJ2-7; a weak D match, TRBD2 (6 bases). The CDR3 runs 13 residues. CDR1 MNHEY and CDR2 SVGEGT come from the germline V gene. This CDR3 reads CTSSYWTTYEQYF. The CDR3 coding sequence is TGTACCAGCAGTTACTGGACTACCTACGAACAGTACTTC.

In DNA form, the CDR3 reads TGTGCTAGTTACGAACAGGACGGGAGGAAGGAGTCAGATACGCAGTATTTT. Protein product: CASYEQDGRKESDTQYF. The chain joins TRBV6-5 to TRBJ2-3, with 7 bases that match TRBD2. The CDR3 loop spans 17 amino acids. Germline V gene sequence: CDR1 MNHEY, CDR2 SVGAGI.

The chain's CDR3 is CACSKTPGGTNEKLFF. For the CDR3, the DNA is TGTGCTTGCAGCAAGACTCCGGGAGGAACGAATGAAAAACTGTTTTTT. The V and J genes are TRBV11-2 and TRBJ1-4; D ambiguous. Germline V CDR1 and CDR2: SGHAT, FQNNGV. This CDR3 has 16 residues.

A word on this clonotype: Germline and junction disagree at one end, which may indicate a read error. The genes are TRBV5-1 and TRBJ2-2; 14 positions match TRBD2. The CDR3 is 16 residues long. Germline CDR1 reads SGHRS; CDR2 reads YFSETQ. For the CDR3, the DNA is TGCGCCAGCAGTCCGGGACTAGCGGGAGTAGGCGGGGAGCTGTCTTTT. Protein: CASSPGLAGVGGELSF.

Points on this clonotype: Possible read error: a much larger clone is one base away. The rearrangement links TRBV20-1 to TRBJ2-3, with D unclear. The germline CDR1 and CDR2 sequences are DFQATT and SNEGSKA (reference sequence). The length of the CDR3 is 13 residues. CDR3 region: CSASFRSTDMQYF. The CDR3 DNA follows: TGCAGTGCTAGTTTTAGGAGCACAGATATGCAGTATTTT.

The rearrangement joins TRBV10-3 to TRBJ1-1; D uncertain. Trimming stripped 8 bases from V and 4 bases from J, with 14 bases between. The CDR3 has 13 amino acids. The germline V gene encodes CDR1 ENHRY and CDR2 SYGVKD. The CDR3 loop is CAIGGEDFTEAFF. In DNA form, the CDR3 reads TGTGCCATCGGTGGGGAGGACTTCACTGAAGCTTTCTTT.

This clonotype was seen more than once but under ten times. The junction and the germline gene differ at one end; a read error may be behind it. The chain employs TRBV6-2 or TRBV6-3 and TRBJ2-1; D ambiguous. In germline, CDR1 is MNHEY, CDR2 SVGEGT. CDR3 size: 12 residues. The CDR3 region is CASIKTGMERFF. DNA for the CDR3: TGTGCCAGCATTAAGACGGGTATGGAGCGGTTCTTC.

In regard to this clonotype: At one end the junction does not follow the germline gene, possibly because of a read error. The J gene is TRBJ2-3, the V gene TRBV5-5; D ambiguous. The germline gives CDR1 SGHKS, CDR2 YYEKEE (reference sequence). This CDR3 is built from 14 residues. The CDR3 sequence is CTSNLRVVTDTQYF. The CDR3 DNA reads as TGTACCAGCAACTTACGGGTTGTAACAGATACGCAGTATTTT.

Comments on this clonotype: A read error is possible here, since a much larger clone lies one base away. This chain connects TRBV7-6 to TRBJ1-1; 7 positions match TRBD1. CDR1 SGHVS and CDR2 FNYEAQ come from the germline V gene. The CDR3 totals 13 residues. The CDR3 loop reads CASSQTGNIEAFF. In DNA, the CDR3 is TGTGCCAGCAGCCAGACAGGGAACATTGAAGCTTTCTTT.

About this clonotype itself: A read error may be the cause here, since a much bigger clone is one base away. This chain uses TRBV10-3 with TRBJ2-1; D is undetermined. CDR1 and CDR2 from the germline V gene are ENHRY and SYGVKD. Between the trimmed V and J ends, which lost 5 bases and 8 bases, there was a span of 16 bases. This CDR3 has 14 residues. Here the CDR3 reads CAISPTAIRDEQFF. The CDR3 nucleotides are TGTGCCATCAGTCCCACGGCGATCCGGGATGAGCAGTTCTTC.

As for this clonotype: One junction end does not reproduce the germline sequence, and a read error may be involved. J is TRBJ2-5 and V is TRBV11-2; D may match TRBD1 or TRBD2 (6 bases each). This CDR3 comprises 16 residues. Per the germline V gene, CDR1 is SGHAT and CDR2 is FQNNGV. DNA for the CDR3: TGTGCCAGCAACCAAACTCCCGGAGGGGGGAAAGATACCCAGTACTTC. It specifies CASNQTPGGGKDTQYF.

On this clonotype itself: The junction departs from the called germline gene at one end, perhaps through a read error. The V call is TRBV11-2, the J call TRBJ2-1; D unresolved. The V gene's germline CDR1 is SGHAT and CDR2 FQNNGV. CDR3 length: 16 amino acids. CDR3 loop: CANSLDPESSYNERFF. The CDR3 nucleotides read TGTGCCAACAGCTTAGATCCAGAGAGCTCCTACAATGAACGGTTCTTC.

This clonotype appeared a single time. One junction end does not reproduce the germline sequence, and a read error may be involved. The CDR3 region has the DNA TGTCCCAGCAGCCAGCAGAGGAATCAGCCCCAGGATTTT. This codes for CPSSQQRNQPQDF. The rearrangement joins TRBV11-2 to TRBJ1-5; D is uncertain. The germline gives CDR1 SGHAT, CDR2 FQNNGV. The CDR3 consists of 13 residues.

Remarks on this clonotype: The conserved phenylalanine or tryptophan normally closing the CDR3 is absent here, so this likely arose from a read error. The chain recombines TRBV29-1 with TRBJ2-1, with a weak D call TRBD2 (5 bases). V was trimmed by 7 bases and J by 3 bases, leaving 13 bases between them. Germline V gives CDR1 SQVTM, CDR2 ANQGSEA. The CDR3 runs to 13 residues. The CDR3 reads CSAASDYYNEQFS. The DNA for the CDR3 is TGCAGCGCCGCGTCTGACTACTACAATGAGCAGTTCTCC.

In the case of this clonotype: It is likely a read error, because the conserved phenylalanine at the end of the CDR3 is missing. Because the CDR3's place on the DNA is in doubt, the DNA is left out and the CDR3 is given as listed by TCRdb. This chain links TRBV12-3 or TRBV12-4 with TRBJ2-2; the table names TRBD1, a call not compared with the DNA. Ends included, the CDR3 has 11 residues. Here the CDR3 reads CATLGAGEMFS.

Of note for this clonotype: No conserved phenylalanine or tryptophan ends this CDR3, so it is likely a read error. The genes are TRBV29-1 and TRBJ2-7; no reliable D call. The CDR3 is 12 amino acids. Looked up from germline, CDR1 is SQVTM and CDR2 is ANQGSEA. V was shortened by 6 bases and J by 4 bases, with 13 bases between the two germline ends. The DNA for the CDR3 is TGCAGCGTCGTCACATGGACGTACGAGCAGTACCTC. Residues: CSVVTWTYEQYL.

A word on this clonotype: The junction departs from germline at one end; a sequencing error may be responsible. This chain uses TRBV5-1 with TRBJ1-2, with 7 nucleotides matching TRBD1. CDR3 length: 13 amino acids. Germline V gene sequence: CDR1 SGHRS, CDR2 YFSETQ. Here the CDR3 DNA reads TGTGCCAGCAGCATGAACAGGGGCAAAGGCTACACCTTC. Translated, it gives CASSMNRGKGYTF. The full variable domain, with the rest looked up from reference TRBV5-1 and TRBJ1-2, is KAGVTQTPRYLIKTRGQQVTLSCSPISGHRSVSWYQQTPGQGLQFLFEYFSETQRNKGNFPGRFSGRQFSNSRSEMNVSTLELGDSALYLCASSMNRGKGYTFGSGTRLTVV.

The chain joins TRBV5-4 to TRBJ2-1, with TRBD2 matching 14 bases. Germline loops: CDR1 SGHNT, CDR2 YYREEE (reference sequence). The trim removed 5 bases at V and 10 bases at J, leaving 8 bases unmatched. This CDR3 has 15 residues. The DNA of the CDR3 is TGTGCCAGCAGTTACGGGACTAGCGGGAGCAAAGAGCAGTTCTTC. Amino acids: CASSYGTSGSKEQFF.

About this clonotype itself: The junction does not match germline at one end; this may be a read error. The rearrangement links TRBV5-4 to TRBJ2-3, with D possibly called TRBD1 or TRBD2 (5 bases each). Germline lookup yields CDR1 SGHNT and CDR2 YYREEE (reference sequence). The CDR3 runs to 16 residues. The chain's CDR3 is CSSSPPTGAFTDTQYF. CDR3 sequence (DNA): TGTTCCAGCAGCCCTCCTACCGGGGCTTTCACAGATACGCAGTATTTT.